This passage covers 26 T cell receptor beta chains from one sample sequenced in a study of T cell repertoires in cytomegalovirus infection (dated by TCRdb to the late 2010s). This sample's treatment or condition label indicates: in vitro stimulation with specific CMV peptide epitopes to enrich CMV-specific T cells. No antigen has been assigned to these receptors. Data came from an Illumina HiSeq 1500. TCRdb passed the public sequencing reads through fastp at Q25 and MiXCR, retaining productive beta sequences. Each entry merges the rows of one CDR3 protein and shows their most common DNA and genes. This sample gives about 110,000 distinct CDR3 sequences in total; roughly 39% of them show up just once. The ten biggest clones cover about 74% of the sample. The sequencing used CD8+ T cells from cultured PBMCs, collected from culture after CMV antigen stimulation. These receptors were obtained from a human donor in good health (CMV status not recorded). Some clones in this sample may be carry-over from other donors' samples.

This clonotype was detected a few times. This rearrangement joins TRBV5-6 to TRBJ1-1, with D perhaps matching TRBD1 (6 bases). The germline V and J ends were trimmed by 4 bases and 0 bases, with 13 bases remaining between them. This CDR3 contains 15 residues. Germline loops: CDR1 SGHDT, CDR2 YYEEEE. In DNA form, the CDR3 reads TGTGCCAGCAGCCCCCTGGGACACTTGAACACTGAAGCTTTCTTT. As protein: CASSPLGHLNTEAFF.

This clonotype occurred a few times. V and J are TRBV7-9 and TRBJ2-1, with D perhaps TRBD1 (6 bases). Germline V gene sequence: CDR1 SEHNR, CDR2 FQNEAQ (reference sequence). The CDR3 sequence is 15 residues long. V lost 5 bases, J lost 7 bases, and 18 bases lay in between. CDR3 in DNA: TGTGCCAGCAGCGGCCAGGGGCTCCTTGGGAATGAGCAGTTCTTC. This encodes CASSGQGLLGNEQFF.

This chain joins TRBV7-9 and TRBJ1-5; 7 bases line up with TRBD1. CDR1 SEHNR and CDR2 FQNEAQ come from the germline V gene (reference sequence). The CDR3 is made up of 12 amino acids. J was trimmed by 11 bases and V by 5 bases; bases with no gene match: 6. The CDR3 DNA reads TGTGCCAGCAGCCCCGAGACAGGGACCCAGCATTTT. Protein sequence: CASSPETGTQHF. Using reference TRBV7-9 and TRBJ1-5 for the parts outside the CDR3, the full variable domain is DTGVSQNPRHKITKRGQNVTFRCDPISEHNRLYWYRQTLGQGPEFLTYFQNEAQLEKSRLLSDRFSAERPKGSFSTLEIQRTEQGDSAMYLCASSPETGTQHFGDGTRLSIL.

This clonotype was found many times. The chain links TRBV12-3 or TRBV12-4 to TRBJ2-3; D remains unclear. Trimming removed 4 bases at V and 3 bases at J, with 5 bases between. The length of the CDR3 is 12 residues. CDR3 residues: CASSYWTDTQYF. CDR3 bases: TGTGCCAGCAGTTATTGGACAGATACGCAGTATTTT.

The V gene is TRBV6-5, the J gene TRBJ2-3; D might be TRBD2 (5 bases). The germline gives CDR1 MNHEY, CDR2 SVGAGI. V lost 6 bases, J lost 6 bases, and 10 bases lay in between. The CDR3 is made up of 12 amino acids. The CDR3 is CASRTDYDTQYF. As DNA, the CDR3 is TGTGCCAGCAGAACAGACTATGATACGCAGTATTTT.

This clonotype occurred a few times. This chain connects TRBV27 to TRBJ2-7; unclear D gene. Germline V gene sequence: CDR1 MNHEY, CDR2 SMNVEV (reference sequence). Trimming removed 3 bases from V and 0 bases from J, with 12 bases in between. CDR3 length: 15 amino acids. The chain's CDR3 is CASSFMPLSSYEQYF. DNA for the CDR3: TGTGCCAGCAGTTTTATGCCTTTGAGCTCCTACGAGCAGTACTTC.

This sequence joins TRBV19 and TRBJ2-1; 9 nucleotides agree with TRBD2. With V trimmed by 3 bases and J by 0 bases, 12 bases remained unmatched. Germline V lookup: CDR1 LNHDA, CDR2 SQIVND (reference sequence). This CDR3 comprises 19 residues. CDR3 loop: CASSIPNSGGPFSYNEQFF. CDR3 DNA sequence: TGTGCCAGTAGTATCCCCAACAGCGGGGGGCCCTTCTCCTACAATGAGCAGTTCTTC.

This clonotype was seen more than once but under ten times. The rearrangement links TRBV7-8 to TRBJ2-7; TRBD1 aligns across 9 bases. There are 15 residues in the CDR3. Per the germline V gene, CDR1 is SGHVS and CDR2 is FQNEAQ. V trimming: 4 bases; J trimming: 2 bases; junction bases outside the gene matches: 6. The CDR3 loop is CASSSVGTGPYEQYF. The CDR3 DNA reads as TGTGCCAGCAGCTCGGTTGGGACAGGGCCCTACGAGCAGTACTTC.

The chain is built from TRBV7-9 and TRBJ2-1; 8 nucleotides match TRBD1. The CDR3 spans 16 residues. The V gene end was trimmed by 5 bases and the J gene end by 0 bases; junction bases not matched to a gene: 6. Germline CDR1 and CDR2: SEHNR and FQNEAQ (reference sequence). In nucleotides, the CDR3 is TGTGCCAGCAGCCCCCGGACAGGGAGCTCCTACAATGAGCAGTTCTTC. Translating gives CASSPRTGSSYNEQFF.

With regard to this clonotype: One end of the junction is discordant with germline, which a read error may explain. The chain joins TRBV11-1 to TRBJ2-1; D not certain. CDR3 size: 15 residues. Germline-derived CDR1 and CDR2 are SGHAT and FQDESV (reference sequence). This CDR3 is CANSLHRSGGDEQFF. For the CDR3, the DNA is TGTGCCAACAGCCTCCACCGCTCGGGTGGGGATGAGCAGTTCTTC.

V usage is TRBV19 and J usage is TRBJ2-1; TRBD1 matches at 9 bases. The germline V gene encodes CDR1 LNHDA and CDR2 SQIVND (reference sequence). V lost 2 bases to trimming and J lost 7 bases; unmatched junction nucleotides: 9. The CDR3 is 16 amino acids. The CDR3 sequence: CASSILRDRVVNEQFF. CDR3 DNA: TGTGCCAGTAGTATACTCCGGGACAGGGTAGTGAATGAGCAGTTCTTC. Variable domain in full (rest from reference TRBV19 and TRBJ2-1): DGGITQSPKYLFRKEGQNVTLSCEQNLNHDAMYWYRQDPGQGLRLIYYSQIVNDFQKGDIAEGYSVSREKKESFPLTVTSAQKNPTAFYLCASSILRDRVVNEQFFGPGTRLTVL.

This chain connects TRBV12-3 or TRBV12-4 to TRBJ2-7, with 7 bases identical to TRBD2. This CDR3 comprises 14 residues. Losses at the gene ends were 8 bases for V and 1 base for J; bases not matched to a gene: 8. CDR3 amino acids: CASGGEGPSYEQYF. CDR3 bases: TGTGCCAGCGGTGGGGAGGGACCTTCCTACGAGCAGTACTTC.

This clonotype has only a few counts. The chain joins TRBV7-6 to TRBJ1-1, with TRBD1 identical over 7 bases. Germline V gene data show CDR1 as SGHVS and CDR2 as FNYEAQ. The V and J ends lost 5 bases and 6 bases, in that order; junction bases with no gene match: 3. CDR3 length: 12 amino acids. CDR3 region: CASSPTGPEAFF. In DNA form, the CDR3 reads TGTGCCAGCAGCCCGACAGGGCCTGAAGCTTTCTTT.

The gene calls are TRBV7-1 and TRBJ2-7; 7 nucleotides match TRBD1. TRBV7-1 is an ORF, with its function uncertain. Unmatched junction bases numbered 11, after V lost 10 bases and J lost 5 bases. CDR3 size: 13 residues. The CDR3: CAIPRTGSHEQYF. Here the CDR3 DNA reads TGTGCCATCCCGAGGACAGGATCCCACGAGCAGTACTTC.

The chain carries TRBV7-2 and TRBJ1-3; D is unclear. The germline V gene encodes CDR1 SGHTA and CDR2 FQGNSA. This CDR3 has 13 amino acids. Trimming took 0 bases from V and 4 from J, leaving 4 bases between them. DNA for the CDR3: TGTGCCAGCAGCTTAGCTTCCGGAAACACCATATATTTT. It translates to CASSLASGNTIYF.

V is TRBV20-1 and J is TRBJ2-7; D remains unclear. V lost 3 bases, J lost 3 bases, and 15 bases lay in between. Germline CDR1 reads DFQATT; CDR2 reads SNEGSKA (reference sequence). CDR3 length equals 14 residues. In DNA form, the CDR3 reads TGCAGTGCTAGCGGGCTGACCGATGGCTACGAGCAGTACTTC. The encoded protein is CSASGLTDGYEQYF.

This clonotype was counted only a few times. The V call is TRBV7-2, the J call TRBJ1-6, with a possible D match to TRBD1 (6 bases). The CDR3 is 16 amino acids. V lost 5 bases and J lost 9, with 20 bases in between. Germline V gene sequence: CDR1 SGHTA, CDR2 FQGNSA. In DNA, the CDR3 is TGTGCCAGCAGCCCCTACGACAGGCATCCTCGTTCACCCCTCCACTTT. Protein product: CASSPYDRHPRSPLHF.

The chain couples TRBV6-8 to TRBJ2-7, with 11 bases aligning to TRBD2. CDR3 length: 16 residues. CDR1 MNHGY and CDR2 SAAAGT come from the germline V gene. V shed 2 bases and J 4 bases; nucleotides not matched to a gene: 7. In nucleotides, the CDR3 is TGTGCCAGCAGTTACCTGGCTAGCGGGGGGAGTTACGAGCAGTACTTC. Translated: CASSYLASGGSYEQYF.

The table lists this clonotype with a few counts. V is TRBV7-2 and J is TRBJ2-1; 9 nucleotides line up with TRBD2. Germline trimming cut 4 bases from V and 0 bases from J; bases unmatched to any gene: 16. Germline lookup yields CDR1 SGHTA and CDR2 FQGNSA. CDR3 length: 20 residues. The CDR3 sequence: CASSSRSLGERGDSYNEQFF. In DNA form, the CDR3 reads TGTGCCAGCAGCTCTCGATCCCTAGGGGAGCGGGGGGACTCCTACAATGAGCAGTTCTTC.

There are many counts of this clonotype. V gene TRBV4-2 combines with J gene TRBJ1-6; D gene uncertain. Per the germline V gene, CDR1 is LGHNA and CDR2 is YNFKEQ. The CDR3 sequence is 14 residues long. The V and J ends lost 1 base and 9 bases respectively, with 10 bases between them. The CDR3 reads CASSQARRGSPLHF. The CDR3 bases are TGTGCCAGCAGCCAAGCTCGTCGTGGTTCACCCCTCCACTTT.

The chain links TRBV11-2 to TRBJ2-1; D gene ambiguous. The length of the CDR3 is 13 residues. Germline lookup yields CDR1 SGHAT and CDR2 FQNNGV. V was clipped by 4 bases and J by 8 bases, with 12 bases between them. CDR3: CASSWTLGDEQFF. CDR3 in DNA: TGTGCCAGCAGCTGGACGCTAGGCGATGAGCAGTTCTTC.

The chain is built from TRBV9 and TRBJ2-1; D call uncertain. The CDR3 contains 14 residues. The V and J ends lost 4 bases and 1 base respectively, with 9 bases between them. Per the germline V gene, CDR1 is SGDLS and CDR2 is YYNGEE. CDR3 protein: CASSNGNSYNEQFF. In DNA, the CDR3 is TGTGCCAGCAGCAATGGGAATTCCTACAATGAGCAGTTCTTC.

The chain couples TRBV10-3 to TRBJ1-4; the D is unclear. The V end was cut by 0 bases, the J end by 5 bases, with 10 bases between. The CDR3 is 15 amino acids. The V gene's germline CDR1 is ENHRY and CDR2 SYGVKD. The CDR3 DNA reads TGTGCCATCAGTGAGTCCGGGGATCCCAATGAAAAACTGTTTTTT. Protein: CAISESGDPNEKLFF.

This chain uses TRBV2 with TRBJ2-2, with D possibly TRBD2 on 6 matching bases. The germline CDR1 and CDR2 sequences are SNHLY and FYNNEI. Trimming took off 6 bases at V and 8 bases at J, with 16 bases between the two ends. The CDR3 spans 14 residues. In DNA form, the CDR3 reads TGTGCCAGCAGCCCTGGGACTGCCCCTGGGGAGCTGTTTTTT. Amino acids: CASSPGTAPGELFF.

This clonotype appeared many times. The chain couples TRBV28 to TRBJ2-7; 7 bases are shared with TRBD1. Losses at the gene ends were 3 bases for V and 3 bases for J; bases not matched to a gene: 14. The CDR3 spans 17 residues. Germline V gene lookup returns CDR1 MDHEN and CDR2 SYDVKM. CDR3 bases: TGTGCCAGCAGTTTGTTAACAGGGGTTCAAGGAAACTACGAGCAGTACTTC. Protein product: CASSLLTGVQGNYEQYF.

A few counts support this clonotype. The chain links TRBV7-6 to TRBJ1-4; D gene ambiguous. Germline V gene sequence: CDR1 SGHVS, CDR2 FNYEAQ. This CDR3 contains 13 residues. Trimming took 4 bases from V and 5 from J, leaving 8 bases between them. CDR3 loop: CASSSFRNEKLFF. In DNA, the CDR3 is TGTGCCAGCAGCTCCTTCCGGAATGAAAAACTGTTTTTT.